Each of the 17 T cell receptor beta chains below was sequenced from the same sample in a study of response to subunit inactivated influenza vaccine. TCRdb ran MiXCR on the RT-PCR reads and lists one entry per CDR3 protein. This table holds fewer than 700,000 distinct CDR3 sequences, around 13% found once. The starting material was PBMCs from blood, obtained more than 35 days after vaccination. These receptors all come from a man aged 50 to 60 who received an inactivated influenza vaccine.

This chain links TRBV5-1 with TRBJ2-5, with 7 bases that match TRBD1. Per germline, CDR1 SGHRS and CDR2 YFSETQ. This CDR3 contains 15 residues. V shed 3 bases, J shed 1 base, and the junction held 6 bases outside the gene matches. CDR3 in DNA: TGCGCCAGCAGCTCTAACGGACAGGCCCAAGAGACCCAGTACTTC. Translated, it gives CASSSNGQAQETQYF.

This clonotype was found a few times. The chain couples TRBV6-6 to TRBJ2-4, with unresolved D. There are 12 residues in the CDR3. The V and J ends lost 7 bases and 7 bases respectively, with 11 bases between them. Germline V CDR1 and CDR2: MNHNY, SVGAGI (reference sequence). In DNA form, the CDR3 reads TGTGCCAGCAAATCAGAAAGGAACATTCAGTACTTC. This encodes CASKSERNIQYF.

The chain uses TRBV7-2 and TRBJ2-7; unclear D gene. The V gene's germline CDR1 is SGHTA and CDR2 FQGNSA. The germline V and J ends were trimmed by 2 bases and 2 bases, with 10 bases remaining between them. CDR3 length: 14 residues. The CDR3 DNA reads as TGTGCCAGCAGCTTATCATTTGGGGCCTACGAGCAGTACTTC. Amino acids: CASSLSFGAYEQYF.

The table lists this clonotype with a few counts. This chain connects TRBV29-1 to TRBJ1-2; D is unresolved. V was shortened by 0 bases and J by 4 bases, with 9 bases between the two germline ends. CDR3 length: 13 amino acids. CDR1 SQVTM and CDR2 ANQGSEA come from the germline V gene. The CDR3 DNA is TGCAGCGTTGAAGATACGGACGCCTATGGCTACACCTTC. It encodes CSVEDTDAYGYTF.

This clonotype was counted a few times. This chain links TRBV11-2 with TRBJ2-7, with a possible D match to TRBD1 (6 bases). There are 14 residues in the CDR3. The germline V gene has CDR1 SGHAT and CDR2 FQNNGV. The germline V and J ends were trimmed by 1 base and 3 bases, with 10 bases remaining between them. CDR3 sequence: CASSLAAGDYEQYF. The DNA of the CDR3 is TGTGCCAGCAGCTTAGCCGCAGGGGACTACGAGCAGTACTTC.

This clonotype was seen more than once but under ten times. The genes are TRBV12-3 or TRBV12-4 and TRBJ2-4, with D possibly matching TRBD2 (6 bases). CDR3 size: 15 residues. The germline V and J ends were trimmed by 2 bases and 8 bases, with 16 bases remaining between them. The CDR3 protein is CASSLWFGGWHIQYF. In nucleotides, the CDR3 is TGTGCCAGCAGTTTATGGTTCGGGGGTTGGCACATTCAGTACTTC.

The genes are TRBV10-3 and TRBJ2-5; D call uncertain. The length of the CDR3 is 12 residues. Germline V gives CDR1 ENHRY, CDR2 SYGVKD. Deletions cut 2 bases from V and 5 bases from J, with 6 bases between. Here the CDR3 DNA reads TGTGCCATCAGTGAGGCGAGGGAGACCCAGTACTTC. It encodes CAISEARETQYF.

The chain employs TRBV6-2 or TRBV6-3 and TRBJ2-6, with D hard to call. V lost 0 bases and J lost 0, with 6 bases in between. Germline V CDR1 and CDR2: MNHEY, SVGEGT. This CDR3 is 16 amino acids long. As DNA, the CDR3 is TGTGCCAGCAGTTACTCTAGCCGCTCTGGGGCCAACGTCCTGACTTTC. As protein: CASSYSSRSGANVLTF.

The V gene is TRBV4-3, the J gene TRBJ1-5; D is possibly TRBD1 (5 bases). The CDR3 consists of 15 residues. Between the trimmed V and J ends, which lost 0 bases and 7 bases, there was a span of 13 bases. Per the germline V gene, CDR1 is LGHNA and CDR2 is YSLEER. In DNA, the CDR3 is TGCGCCAGCAGCCAAGAGGTCCAGGGTATCCAGCCCCAGCATTTT. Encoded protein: CASSQEVQGIQPQHF.

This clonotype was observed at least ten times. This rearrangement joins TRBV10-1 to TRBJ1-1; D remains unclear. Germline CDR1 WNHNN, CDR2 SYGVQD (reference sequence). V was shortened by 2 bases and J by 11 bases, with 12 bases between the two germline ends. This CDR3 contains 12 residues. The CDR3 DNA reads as TGCGCCAGCAGTGAGCCCAGAGGGTTGGCTTTCTTT. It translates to CASSEPRGLAFF.

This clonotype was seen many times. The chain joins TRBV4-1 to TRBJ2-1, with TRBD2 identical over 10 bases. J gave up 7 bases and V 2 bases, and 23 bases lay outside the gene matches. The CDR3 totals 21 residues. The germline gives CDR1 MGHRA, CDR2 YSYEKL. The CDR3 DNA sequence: TGCGCCAGCAGCCAATCACGACTAGCGGGTAACACTCACCGCCTTCGGAATGAGCAGTTCTTC. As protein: CASSQSRLAGNTHRLRNEQFF.

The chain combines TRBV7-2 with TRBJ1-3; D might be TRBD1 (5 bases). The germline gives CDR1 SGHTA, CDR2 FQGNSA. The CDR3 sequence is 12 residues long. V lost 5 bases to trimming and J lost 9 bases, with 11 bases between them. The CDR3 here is CASSPRGGTIYF. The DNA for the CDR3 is TGTGCCAGCAGCCCCCGTGGGGGCACCATATATTTT.

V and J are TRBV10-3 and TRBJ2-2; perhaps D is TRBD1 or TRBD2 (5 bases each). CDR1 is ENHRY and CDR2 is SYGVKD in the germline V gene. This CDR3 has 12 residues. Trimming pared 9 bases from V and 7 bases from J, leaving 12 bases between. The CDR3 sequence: CAMRGMNGELFF. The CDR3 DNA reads TGTGCCATGAGGGGCATGAACGGGGAGCTGTTTTTT.

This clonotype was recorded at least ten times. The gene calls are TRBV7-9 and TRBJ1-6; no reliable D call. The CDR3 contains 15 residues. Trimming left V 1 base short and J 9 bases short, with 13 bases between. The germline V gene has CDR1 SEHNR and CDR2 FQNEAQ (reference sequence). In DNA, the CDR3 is TGTGCCAGCAGCTTAGGGCCGGGAGCCTCTTCACCCCTCCACTTT. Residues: CASSLGPGASSPLHF.

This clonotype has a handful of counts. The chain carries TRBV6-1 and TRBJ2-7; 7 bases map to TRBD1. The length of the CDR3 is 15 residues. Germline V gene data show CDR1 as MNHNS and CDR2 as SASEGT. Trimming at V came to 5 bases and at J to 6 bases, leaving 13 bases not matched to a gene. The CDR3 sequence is CASSRSGVGGGEQYF. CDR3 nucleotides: TGTGCCAGCAGTCGCTCCGGTGTAGGGGGCGGCGAGCAGTACTTC.

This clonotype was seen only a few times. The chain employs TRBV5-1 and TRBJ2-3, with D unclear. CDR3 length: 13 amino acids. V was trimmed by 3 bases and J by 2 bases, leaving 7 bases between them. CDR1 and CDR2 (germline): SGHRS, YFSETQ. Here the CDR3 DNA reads TGCGCCAGCAGCTCGTACCTCACAGATACGCAGTATTTT. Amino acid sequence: CASSSYLTDTQYF.

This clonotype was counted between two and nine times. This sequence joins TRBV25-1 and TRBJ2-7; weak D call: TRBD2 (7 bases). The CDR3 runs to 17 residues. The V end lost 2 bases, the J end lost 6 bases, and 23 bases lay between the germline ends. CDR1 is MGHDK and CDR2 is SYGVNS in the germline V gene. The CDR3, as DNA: TGTGCCAGCAGTGAACTGACATGGGGGGGCGCGGAGTCCGAGCAGTACTTC. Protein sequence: CASSELTWGGAESEQYF.